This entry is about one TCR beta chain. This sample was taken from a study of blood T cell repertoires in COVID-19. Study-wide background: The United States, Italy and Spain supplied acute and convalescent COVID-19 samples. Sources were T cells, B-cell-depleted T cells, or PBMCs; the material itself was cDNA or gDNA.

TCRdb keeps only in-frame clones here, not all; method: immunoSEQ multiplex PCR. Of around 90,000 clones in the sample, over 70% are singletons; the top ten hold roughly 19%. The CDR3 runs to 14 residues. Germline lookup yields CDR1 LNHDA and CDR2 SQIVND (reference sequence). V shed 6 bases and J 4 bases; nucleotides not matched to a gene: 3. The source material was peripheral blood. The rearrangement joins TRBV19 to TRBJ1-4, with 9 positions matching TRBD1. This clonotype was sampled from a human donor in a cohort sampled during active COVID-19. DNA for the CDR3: TGTGCCAGTAGGACAGGGGGTGGTAATGAAAAACTGTTTTTT. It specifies CASRTGGGNEKLFF.